This T cell receptor beta chain appears in the sequencing data of a study of CD8 T cells in ankylosing spondylitis. TCRdb ran MiXCR on the 5' RACE reads and lists one entry per CDR3 protein. The table shows under 150,000 distinct CDR3 sequences, with roughly an eighth occurring only once. The CDR3 consists of 13 residues. The trim removed 5 bases at V and 2 bases at J, leaving 5 bases unmatched. From germline, CDR1 is DFQATT and CDR2 SNEGSKA (reference sequence). In this sample, this clonotype turned up a few times. The gene calls are TRBV20-1 and TRBJ2-7; the match to TRBD1 covers 8 bases. The receptor was derived from a female donor with ankylosing spondylitis or in good health (not recorded which). Material for sequencing was blood, either unsorted or a sorted T cell fraction (not recorded which). The chain's CDR3 is CSAQDRGTYEQYF. The CDR3 region has the DNA TGCAGTGCTCAAGACAGGGGAACCTACGAGCAGTACTTC.